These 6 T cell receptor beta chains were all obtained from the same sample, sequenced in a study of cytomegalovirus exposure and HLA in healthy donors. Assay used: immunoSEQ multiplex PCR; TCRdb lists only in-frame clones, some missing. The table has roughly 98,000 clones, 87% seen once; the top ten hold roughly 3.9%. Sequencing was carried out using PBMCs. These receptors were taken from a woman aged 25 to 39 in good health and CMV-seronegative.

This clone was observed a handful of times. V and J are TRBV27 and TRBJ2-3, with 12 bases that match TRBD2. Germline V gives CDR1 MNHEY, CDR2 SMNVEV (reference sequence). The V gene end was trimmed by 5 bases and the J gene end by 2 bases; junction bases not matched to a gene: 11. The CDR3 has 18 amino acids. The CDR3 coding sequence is TGTGCCAGCAGTCCCTACCCCCCTAGCGGGGGGGCCACAGATACGCAGTATTTT. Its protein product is CASSPYPPSGGATDTQYF.

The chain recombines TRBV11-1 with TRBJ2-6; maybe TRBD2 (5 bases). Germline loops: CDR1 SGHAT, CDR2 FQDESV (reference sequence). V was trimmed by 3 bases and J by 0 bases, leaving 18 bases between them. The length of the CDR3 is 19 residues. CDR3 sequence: CASSFSRAGDTSGANVLTF. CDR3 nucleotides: TGTGCCAGCAGCTTTTCTAGGGCGGGTGACACCTCTGGGGCCAACGTCCTGACTTTC.

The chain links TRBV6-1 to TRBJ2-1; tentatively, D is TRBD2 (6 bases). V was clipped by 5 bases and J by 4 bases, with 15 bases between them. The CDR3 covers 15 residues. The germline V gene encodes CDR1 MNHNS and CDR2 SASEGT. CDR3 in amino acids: CASSTRRAVYNEQFF. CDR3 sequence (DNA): TGTGCCAGCAGTACCCGGAGGGCAGTGTACAATGAGCAGTTCTTC.

The CDR3 region has the DNA TGTGCCAGCAGCTTAGGTCCCACGGGACAGCTCTATGGCTACACCTTC. Amino acids: CASSLGPTGQLYGYTF. The rearrangement joins TRBV7-9 to TRBJ1-2, with 7 bases lining up with TRBD1. The J segment lost 4 bases and the V segment lost 1 base, leaving 9 bases of the junction unmatched. This CDR3 is built from 16 residues. Germline V lookup: CDR1 SEHNR, CDR2 FQNEAQ (reference sequence).

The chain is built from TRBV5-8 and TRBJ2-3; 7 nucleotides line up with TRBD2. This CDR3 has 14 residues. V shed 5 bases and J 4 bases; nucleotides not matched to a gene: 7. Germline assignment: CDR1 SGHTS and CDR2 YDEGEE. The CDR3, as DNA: TGTGCCAGCAGGAAGAGGGCGGGGGCAGATACGCAGTATTTT. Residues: CASRKRAGADTQYF.

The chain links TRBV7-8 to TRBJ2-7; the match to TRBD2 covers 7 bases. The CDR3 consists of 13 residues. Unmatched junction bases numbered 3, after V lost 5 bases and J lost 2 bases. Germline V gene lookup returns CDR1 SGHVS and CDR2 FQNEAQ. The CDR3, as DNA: TGTGCCAGCAGCGCGGGGGTTACCTACGAGCAGTACTTC. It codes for CASSAGVTYEQYF.